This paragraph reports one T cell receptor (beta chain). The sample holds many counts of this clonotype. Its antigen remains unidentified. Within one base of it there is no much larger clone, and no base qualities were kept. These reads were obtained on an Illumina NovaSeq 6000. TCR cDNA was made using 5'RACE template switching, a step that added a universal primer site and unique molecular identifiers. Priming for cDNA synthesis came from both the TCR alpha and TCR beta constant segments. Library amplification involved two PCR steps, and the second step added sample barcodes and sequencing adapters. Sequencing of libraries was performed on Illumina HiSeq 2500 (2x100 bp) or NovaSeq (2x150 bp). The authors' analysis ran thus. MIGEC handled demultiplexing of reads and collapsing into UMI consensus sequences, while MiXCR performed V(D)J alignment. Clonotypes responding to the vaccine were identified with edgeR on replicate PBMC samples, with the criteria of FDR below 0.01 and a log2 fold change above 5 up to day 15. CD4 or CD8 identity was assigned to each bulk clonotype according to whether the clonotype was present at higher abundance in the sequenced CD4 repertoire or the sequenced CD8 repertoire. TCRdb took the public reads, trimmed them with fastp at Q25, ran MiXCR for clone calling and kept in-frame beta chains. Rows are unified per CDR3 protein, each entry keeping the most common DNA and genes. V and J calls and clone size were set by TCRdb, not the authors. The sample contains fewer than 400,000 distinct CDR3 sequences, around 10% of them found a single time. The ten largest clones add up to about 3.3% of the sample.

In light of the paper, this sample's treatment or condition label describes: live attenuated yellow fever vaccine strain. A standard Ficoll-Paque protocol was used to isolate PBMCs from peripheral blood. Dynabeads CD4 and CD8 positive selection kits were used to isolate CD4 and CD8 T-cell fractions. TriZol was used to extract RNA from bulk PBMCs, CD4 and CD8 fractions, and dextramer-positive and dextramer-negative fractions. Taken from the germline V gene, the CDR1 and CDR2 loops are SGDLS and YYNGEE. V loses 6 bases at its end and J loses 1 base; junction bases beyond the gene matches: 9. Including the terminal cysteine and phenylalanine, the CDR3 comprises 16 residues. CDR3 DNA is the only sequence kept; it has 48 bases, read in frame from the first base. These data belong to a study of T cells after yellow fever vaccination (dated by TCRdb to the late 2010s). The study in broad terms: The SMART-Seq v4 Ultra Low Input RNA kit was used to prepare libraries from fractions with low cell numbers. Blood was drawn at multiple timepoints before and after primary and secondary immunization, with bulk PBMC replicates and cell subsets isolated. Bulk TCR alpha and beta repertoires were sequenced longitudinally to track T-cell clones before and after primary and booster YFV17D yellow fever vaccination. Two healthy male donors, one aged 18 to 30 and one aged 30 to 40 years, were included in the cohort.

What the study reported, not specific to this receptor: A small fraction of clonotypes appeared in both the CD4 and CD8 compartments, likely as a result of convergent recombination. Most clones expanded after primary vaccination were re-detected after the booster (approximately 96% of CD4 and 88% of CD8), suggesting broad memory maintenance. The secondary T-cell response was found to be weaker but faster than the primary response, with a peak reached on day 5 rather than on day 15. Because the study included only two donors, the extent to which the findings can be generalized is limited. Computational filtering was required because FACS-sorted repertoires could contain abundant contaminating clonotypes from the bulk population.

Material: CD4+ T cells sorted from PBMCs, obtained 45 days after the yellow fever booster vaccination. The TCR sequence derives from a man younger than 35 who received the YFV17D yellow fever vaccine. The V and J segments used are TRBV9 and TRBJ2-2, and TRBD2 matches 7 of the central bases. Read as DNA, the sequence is TGTGCCAGCACCCCCCTTCGCGGGGGGAACACCGGGGAGCTGTTTTTT. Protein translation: CASTPLRGGNTGELFF.